This TCR beta chain comes out of a study of identical twins. This clonotype was seen a handful of times. A read error may account for a junction end that differs from germline. Germline-derived CDR1 and CDR2 are DFQATT and SNEGSKA (reference sequence). The CDR3 loop spans 14 amino acids. TCRdb reprocessed the 5' RACE reads via MiXCR and lists one record per CDR3 protein. The sample includes more than 600,000 distinct CDR3 sequences, about 18% of them seen just once. The same data also contributed to another study, on T cells expressing NK-cell markers.

The sample was PBMCs. The chain employs TRBV20-1 and TRBJ2-7; a weak D match, TRBD2 (7 bases). This sequence was found in a woman aged 18 to 35 in good health. The CDR3 region is CSTSHANRGGEQYF. The CDR3 coding sequence is TGCAGTACTAGTCACGCAAATAGGGGGGGCGAGCAGTACTTC.